This T cell receptor (beta chain) emerged from a study of T cells after somatic rescue of genetic block (TCRdb year 2020). For the wider study: What the study looked at was long-term robustness, specifically in a T-cell system that came about through somatic rescue of a genetic block in T-cell development.

From cysteine to phenylalanine, the CDR3 is 12 amino acids long. Solely the CDR3 DNA is kept, with 36 bases framed from the first base. The germline V gene specifies SQVTM as CDR1 and ANQGSEA as CDR2. Trimming at the junction amounts to 3 bases on V and 4 bases on J, and the germline ends lie 10 bases apart. The method behind the library was the immunoSEQ multiplex PCR assay. The clones in this table, taken by TCRdb from immuneACCESS, are in-frame only. Not every clone is retained; where verified, under half of the shortfall comes from an unresolved V gene, and the cause of the rest is unknown. The sample profile shows about 15,000 clones; 70% to 85% of them were found once. The ten top clones hold around 14% of the sample. This clone is considered medium-sized (0.01 to 0.1%). This receptor's antigen is unknown. No qualities accompany the bases; no much larger clone lies one base away.

The source is a boy younger than 18. Sequenced: peripheral blood mononuclear cells (PBMCs). This receptor chain uses TRBV29-1 and TRBJ2-7, and the D gene may be TRBD2, 5 bases matching. CDR3 protein: CSVEVKRYEQYF. The bases are TGCAGCGTTGAGGTGAAGCGGTACGAGCAGTACTTC.